This paragraph reports one TCR beta chain. What it binds is unknown. This sample was taken from a study of cytomegalovirus exposure and HLA in healthy donors. About the research overall: Earlier findings included about 120 million unique TCR beta sequences obtained from 150 million to 200 million T cells. The study, taken as a whole, reports: For most TCR sequences rarity was the rule, although some public TCRs occurred in many donors. A later look showed TCR association rates differing by HLA locus, highest for DRB1 and lowest for HLA-C. A later analysis reported that several of the most significant clusters appeared to be linked to common viral pathogens, among them Epstein-Barr virus.

The CDR3 consists of 13 residues. V was cut by 0 bases and J by 2 bases, with 4 bases left in between. Germline assignment: CDR1 LGHNA and CDR2 YNFKEQ. The PCR used 60 Vbeta and 13 Jbeta primers. Measured with immunoSEQ multiplex PCR; TCRdb has only the in-frame clones, and not every one. The table shows about 150,000 clones, with about three quarters occurring only once. Material: PBMCs. This chain joins TRBV4-2 and TRBJ1-1; no clear D. This sequence originates from a young woman in good health and CMV-seropositive. CDR3: CASSQDVNTEAFF. CDR3 coding DNA: TGTGCCAGCAGCCAAGATGTAAACACTGAAGCTTTCTTT.